Listed below are T cell receptor beta chains from one sample, sequenced in a study of T cell repertoires in cytomegalovirus infection. TCRdb independently ran MiXCR on the reads; one entry per CDR3 protein. The sample shows over 95,000 distinct CDR3 sequences, around 30% of them seen only once. Their recognized antigens are unknown. Sample: CD8+ T cells from cultured PBMCs, taken from culture after CMV antigen stimulation. The receptors stem from a human donor in good health (CMV status not recorded). Some clones in this sample may be carry-over from other donors' samples. Each CDR3 is given with its conserved first and last residue. Fields, in order: J gene, D gene, clone size, V gene, CDR3 DNA, CDR3 protein. D genes are given only for firm matches. Clone size is stated in some rows and not others, as once, few, many or a class when expanded.

TRBJ2-1,NA,few,TRBV2,TGTGCCAGCAGTGAAGAGGACGGAAATACCTACAATGAGCAGTTCTTC,CASSEEDGNTYNEQFF
TRBJ2-7,TRBD1,few,TRBV12-3/TRBV12-4,TGTGCCAGCAGTTTCGACAGGGGGCTAATAGACGAGCAGTACTTC,CASSFDRGLIDEQYF
TRBJ1-5,NA,NA,TRBV19,TGTGCCAGTAGTATGTATGATCAGCCCCAGCATTTT,CASSMYDQPQHF
TRBJ1-1,NA,NA,TRBV18,TGTGCCAGCTCACCGGGCCGGGGGTTTAACACTGAAGCTTTCTTT,CASSPGRGFNTEAFF
TRBJ2-7,TRBD1,NA,TRBV7-9,TGTGCCAGCAGCCAAACGGGACAGTCTTACGAGCAGTACTTC,CASSQTGQSYEQYF
TRBJ2-6,NA,few,TRBV12-3/TRBV12-4,TGTGCCAGCAGTTTTAATTTCGGAGCTGGCTCTGGGGCCAACGTCCTGACTTTC,CASSFNFGAGSGANVLTF
TRBJ2-2,NA,NA,TRBV7-6,TGTGCCAGCAGCACCGGGACACTGGAGCTGTTTTTT,CASSTGTLELFF
TRBJ1-6,NA,NA,TRBV28,TGTGCCAGCAGTTCATTCCCGCGGGGGGGGCTGAGTTCACCCCTCCACTTT,CASSSFPRGGLSSPLHF
TRBJ2-3,TRBD2,many,TRBV7-2,TGTGCCAGCAGCTTTAGCGGGGGGCAATTAAGCACAGATACGCAGTATTTT,CASSFSGGQLSTDTQYF
TRBJ2-1,TRBD2,NA,TRBV6-2/TRBV6-3,TGTGCCAGCAGTGATCTAGCGGGCACCTACAATGAGAAGTTCTTC,CASSDLAGTYNEKFF
TRBJ2-1,NA,few,TRBV11-2,TGTGCCAGCAGCTCGCCCCGGGGACTCAATGAGCAGTTCTTC,CASSSPRGLNEQFF
TRBJ2-4,TRBD1,NA,TRBV6-1,TGTGCCAGCAGAACTTGGACAGGACTAGCCAAAAACATTCAGTACTTC,CASRTWTGLAKNIQYF
TRBJ1-5,NA,many,TRBV6-1,TGTGCCAGCAGTATCCTAGCGGGAGGGGGCAATCAGCCCCAGCATTTT,CASSILAGGGNQPQHF
TRBJ2-1,TRBD2,many,TRBV9,TGTGCCAGCAGCCCAAGGGGAGCGGGGGGCCCAAGCTCCTACAATGAGCAGTTCTTC,CASSPRGAGGPSSYNEQFF
TRBJ2-1,TRBD2,few,TRBV7-9,TGTGCCAGCAGCTTAGACGGTAGCGGGGGCGTTAATGAGCAGTTCTTC,CASSLDGSGGVNEQFF